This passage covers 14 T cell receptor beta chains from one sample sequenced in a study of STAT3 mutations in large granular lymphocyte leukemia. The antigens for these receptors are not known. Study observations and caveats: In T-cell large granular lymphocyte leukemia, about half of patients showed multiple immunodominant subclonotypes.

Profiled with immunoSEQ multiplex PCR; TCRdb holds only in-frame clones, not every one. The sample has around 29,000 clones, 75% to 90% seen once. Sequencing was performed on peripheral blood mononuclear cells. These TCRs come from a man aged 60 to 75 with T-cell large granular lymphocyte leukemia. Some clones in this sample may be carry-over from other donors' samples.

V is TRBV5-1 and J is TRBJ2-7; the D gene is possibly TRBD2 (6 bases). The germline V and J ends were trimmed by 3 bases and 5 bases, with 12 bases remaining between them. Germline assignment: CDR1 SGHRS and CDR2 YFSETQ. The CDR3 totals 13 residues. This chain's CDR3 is CASSSAGFDEQYF. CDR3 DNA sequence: TGCGCCAGCAGCTCGGCGGGATTTGACGAGCAGTACTTC.

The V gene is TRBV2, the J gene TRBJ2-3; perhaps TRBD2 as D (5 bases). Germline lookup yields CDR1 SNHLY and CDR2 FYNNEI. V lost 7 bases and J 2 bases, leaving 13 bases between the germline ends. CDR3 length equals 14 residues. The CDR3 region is CASTERLNTDTQYF. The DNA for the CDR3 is TGTGCCAGCACCGAGCGGCTCAACACAGATACGCAGTATTTT.

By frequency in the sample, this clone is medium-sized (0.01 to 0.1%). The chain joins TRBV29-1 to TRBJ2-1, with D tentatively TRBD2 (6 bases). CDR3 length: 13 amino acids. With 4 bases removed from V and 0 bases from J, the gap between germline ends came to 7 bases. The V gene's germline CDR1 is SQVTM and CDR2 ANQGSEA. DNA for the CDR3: TGCAGCGTTGTCGGGAGCTCCTACAATGAGCAGTTCTTC. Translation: CSVVGSSYNEQFF.

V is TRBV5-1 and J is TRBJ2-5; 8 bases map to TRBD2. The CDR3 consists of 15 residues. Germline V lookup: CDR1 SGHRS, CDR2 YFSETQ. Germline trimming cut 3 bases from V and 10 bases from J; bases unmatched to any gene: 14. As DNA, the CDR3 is TGCGCCAGCAGCTACCGGACTAGCTCCTCAAAGGACCAGTACTTC. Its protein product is CASSYRTSSSKDQYF.

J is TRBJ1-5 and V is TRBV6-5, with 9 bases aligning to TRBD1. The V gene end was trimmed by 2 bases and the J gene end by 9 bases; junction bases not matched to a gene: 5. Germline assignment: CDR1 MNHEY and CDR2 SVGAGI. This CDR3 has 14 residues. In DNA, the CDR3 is TGTGCCAGCAGTTACCGGGACAGGGAGATGCCCCAGCATTTT. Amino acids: CASSYRDREMPQHF.

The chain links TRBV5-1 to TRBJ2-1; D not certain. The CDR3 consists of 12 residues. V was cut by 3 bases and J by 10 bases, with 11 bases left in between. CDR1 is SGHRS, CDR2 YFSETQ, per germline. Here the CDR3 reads CASSSDLLEQFF. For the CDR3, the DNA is TGCGCCAGCAGCTCAGACCTATTGGAGCAGTTCTTC.

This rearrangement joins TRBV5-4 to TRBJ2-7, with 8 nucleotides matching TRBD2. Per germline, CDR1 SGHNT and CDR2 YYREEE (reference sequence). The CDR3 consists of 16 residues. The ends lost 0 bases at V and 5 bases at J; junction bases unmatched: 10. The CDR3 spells CASSLVGVTGGHEQYF. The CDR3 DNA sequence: TGTGCCAGCAGCTTGGTCGGGGTTACGGGAGGGCACGAGCAGTACTTC.

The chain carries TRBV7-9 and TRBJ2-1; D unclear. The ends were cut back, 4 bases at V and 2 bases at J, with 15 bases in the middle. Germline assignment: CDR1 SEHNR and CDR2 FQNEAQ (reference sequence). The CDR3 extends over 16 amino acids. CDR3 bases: TGTGCCAGCAGCTCCCGCCGGGCGGCAGCCTACAATGAGCAGTTCTTC. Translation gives CASSSRRAAAYNEQFF. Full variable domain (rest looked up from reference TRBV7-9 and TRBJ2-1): DTGVSQNPRHKITKRGQNVTFRCDPISEHNRLYWYRQTLGQGPEFLTYFQNEAQLEKSRLLSDRFSAERPKGSFSTLEIQRTEQGDSAMYLCASSSRRAAAYNEQFFGPGTRLTVL.

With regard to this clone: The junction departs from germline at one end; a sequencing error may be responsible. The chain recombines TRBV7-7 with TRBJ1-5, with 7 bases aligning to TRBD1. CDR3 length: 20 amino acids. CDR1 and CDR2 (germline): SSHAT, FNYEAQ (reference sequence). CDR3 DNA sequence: TGTGCTAGCAGCGGGTCCGGGACAGTAACCTCGTCCCCGCACAATCAGCCCCAGCATTTT. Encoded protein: CASSGSGTVTSSPHNQPQHF.

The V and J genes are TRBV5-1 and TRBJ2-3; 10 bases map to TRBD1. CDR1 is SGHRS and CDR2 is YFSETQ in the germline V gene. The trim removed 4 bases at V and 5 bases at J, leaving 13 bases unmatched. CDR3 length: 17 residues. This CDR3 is CASSLGQGVRGVDTQYF. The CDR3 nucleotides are TGCGCCAGCAGCCTTGGACAGGGGGTAAGAGGAGTAGATACGCAGTATTTT.

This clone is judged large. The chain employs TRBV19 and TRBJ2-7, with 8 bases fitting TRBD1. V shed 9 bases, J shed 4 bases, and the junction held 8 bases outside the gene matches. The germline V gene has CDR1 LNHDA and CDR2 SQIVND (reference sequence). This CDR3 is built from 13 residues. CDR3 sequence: CASADRVGYEQYF. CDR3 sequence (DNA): TGTGCCAGCGCGGACAGGGTGGGGTACGAGCAGTACTTC.

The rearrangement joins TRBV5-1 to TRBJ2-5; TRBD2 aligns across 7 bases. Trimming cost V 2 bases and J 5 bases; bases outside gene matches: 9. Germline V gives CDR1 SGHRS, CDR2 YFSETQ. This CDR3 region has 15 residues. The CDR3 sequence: CASSLSPHGRETQYF. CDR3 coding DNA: TGCGCCAGCAGCTTATCACCCCACGGGAGGGAGACCCAGTACTTC.

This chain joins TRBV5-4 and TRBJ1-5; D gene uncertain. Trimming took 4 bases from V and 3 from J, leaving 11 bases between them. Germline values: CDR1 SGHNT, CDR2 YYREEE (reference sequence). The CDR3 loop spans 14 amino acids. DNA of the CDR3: TGTGCCAGCAGCCTCGCAGGCCTCAATCAGCCCCAGCATTTT. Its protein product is CASSLAGLNQPQHF.

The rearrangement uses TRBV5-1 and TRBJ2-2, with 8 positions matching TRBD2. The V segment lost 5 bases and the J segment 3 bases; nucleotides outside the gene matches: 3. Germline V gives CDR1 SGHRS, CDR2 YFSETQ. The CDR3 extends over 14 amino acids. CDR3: CASSTSGYTGELFF. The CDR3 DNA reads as TGCGCCAGCAGTACTAGCGGATACACCGGGGAGCTGTTTTTT.